Listed here are 22 T cell receptor beta chains from one sample, sequenced in a study of beta chain features in type 1 diabetes. Sequenced material consisted of expressed TCRB transcripts (all of the isolated RNA was reverse transcribed). Sequencing used immunoSEQ multiplex PCR; TCRdb keeps in-frame clones, though not all of them. Altogether 600,000 to 650,000 clones are present, less than 20% being singletons, with the ten largest covering about 0.093%. Sequencing used naive CD4+ T cells from blood. The receptors derive from a man aged 18 to 35 in good health.

This clone was recorded many times. The chain links TRBV16 to TRBJ1-2; tentatively, D is TRBD1 (5 bases). The CDR3 totals 14 residues. The V end lost 1 base, the J end lost 4 bases, and 10 bases lay between the germline ends. The germline V gene encodes CDR1 KGHSY and CDR2 FQNENV. The CDR3 region has the DNA TGTGCCAGCAGCCAATTGTGGACAACCTATGGCTACACCTTC. It yields the protein CASSQLWTTYGYTF.

This chain links TRBV29-1 with TRBJ1-2; 7 positions match TRBD1. J lost 7 bases, V lost 5 bases, and 4 bases had no gene match. Germline V gene lookup returns CDR1 SQVTM and CDR2 ANQGSEA. This CDR3 contains 11 residues. CDR3 amino acids: CSVTSGGGYTF. The DNA for the CDR3 is TGCAGCGTTACGTCAGGGGGTGGCTACACCTTC.

V gene TRBV9 combines with J gene TRBJ2-2; TRBD1 matches 7 bases. V lost 3 bases, J lost 5 bases, and 4 bases stayed unmatched. This CDR3 spans 14 amino acids. Looked up from germline, CDR1 is SGDLS and CDR2 is YYNGEE. The CDR3 region is CASSGDSITGELFF. In nucleotides, the CDR3 is TGTGCCAGCAGCGGGGACAGCATTACCGGGGAGCTGTTTTTT.

This clone was counted between two and nine times. CDR3 DNA: TGTGCCAGCAGCTTACGTCTAGCGGGAGGGCAAGATACGCAGTATTTT. The encoded protein is CASSLRLAGGQDTQYF. The chain recombines TRBV11-1 with TRBJ2-3; 12 positions agree with TRBD2. Germline V lookup: CDR1 SGHAT, CDR2 FQDESV (reference sequence). Losses at the gene ends were 2 bases for V and 5 bases for J; bases not matched to a gene: 5. This CDR3 region has 16 residues.

The chain uses TRBV18 and TRBJ1-4, with no clear D. CDR1 is KGHSH and CDR2 is LQKENI in the germline V gene. The CDR3 loop spans 15 amino acids. Deletions cut 3 bases from V and 5 bases from J, with 13 bases between. The CDR3 DNA reads TGTGCCAGCTCACCTGGCGCAGCCTCGAATGAAAAACTGTTTTTT. Translating gives CASSPGAASNEKLFF.

This clone was detected a few times. The sample contains more than one DNA sequence encoding this CDR3. The chain has TRBV9 and TRBJ2-1; D unclear. Germline V lookup: CDR1 SGDLS, CDR2 YYNGEE. There are 11 residues in the CDR3. V was pared by 3 bases and J by 9 bases, with 7 bases between. For the CDR3, the DNA is TGTGCCAGCAGCGGTCGAGGTGAGCAGTTCTTC. Translation: CASSGRGEQFF.

Of note for this clone: The sample contains more than one DNA sequence encoding this CDR3. The V and J genes are TRBV11-1 and TRBJ1-1; 7 nucleotides line up with TRBD1. Trimming at V came to 6 bases and at J to 4 bases, leaving 11 bases not matched to a gene. The germline V gene has CDR1 SGHAT and CDR2 FQDESV (reference sequence). This CDR3 is built from 15 residues. CDR3 amino acids: CASRQGGSILTEAFF. CDR3 bases: TGTGCCAGCAGGCAAGGGGGCTCCATCCTCACTGAAGCTTTCTTT.

The chain employs TRBV5-1 and TRBJ2-5, with 8 bases fitting TRBD2. Per the germline V gene, CDR1 is SGHRS and CDR2 is YFSETQ. The CDR3 is 16 residues long. J lost 5 bases, V lost 4 bases, and 13 bases had no gene match. The CDR3 protein is CASSPSVGGALETQYF. The CDR3, as DNA: TGCGCCAGCAGCCCGTCCGTCGGGGGGGCCCTGGAGACCCAGTACTTC.

This clone turned up a few times. The chain couples TRBV7-9 to TRBJ1-2; D uncertain. V dropped 7 bases and J dropped 4 bases, with 16 bases sitting between them. Per the germline V gene, CDR1 is SEHNR and CDR2 is FQNEAQ (reference sequence). This CDR3 is built from 14 residues. DNA of the CDR3: TGTGCCAGCAACTCTCCGTGGGCGGGCTATGGCTACACCTTC. Encoded protein: CASNSPWAGYGYTF. Full variable domain (rest looked up from reference TRBV7-9 and TRBJ1-2): DTGVSQNPRHKITKRGQNVTFRCDPISEHNRLYWYRQTLGQGPEFLTYFQNEAQLEKSRLLSDRFSAERPKGSFSTLEIQRTEQGDSAMYLCASNSPWAGYGYTFGSGTRLTVV.

CDR3 in DNA: TGTGCCAGCAACCGGGACCTTAGCTACGAGCAGTACTTC. It translates to CASNRDLSYEQYF. The V and J genes are TRBV5-6 and TRBJ2-7; D is possibly TRBD1 or TRBD2 (5 bases each). V was pared by 6 bases and J by 3 bases, with 13 bases between. This CDR3 comprises 13 residues. In germline, CDR1 is SGHDT, CDR2 YYEEEE.

The V gene is TRBV28, the J gene TRBJ2-3; a weak D match, TRBD1 (6 bases). CDR1 MDHEN and CDR2 SYDVKM come from the germline V gene. V was pared by 3 bases and J by 4 bases, with 14 bases between. This CDR3 is built from 15 residues. CDR3 nucleotides: TGTGCCAGCAGTTTCCTGGGGGCAAGGGCAGATACGCAGTATTTT. Translating it yields CASSFLGARADTQYF.

The chain recombines TRBV10-3 with TRBJ1-5; D uncertain. The V end was cut by 0 bases, the J end by 1 base, with 7 bases between. Germline CDR1 is ENHRY and CDR2 is SYGVKD. This CDR3 is 15 amino acids long. The CDR3 here is CAISESGWSNQPQHF. The CDR3 nucleotides are TGTGCCATCAGTGAGTCAGGGTGGAGCAATCAGCCCCAGCATTTT.

This clone was detected a few times. V and J are TRBV5-8 and TRBJ1-6; D not certain. Looked up from germline, CDR1 is SGHTS and CDR2 is YDEGEE. V shed 0 bases and J shed 6 bases, with 13 bases lying between them. This CDR3 spans 16 amino acids. The CDR3, as DNA: TGTGCCAGCAGCTTGGCGATGACGGCCTTTAATTCACCCCTCCACTTT. This gives the protein CASSLAMTAFNSPLHF.

V is TRBV6-5 and J is TRBJ2-3; D may correspond to TRBD1 or TRBD2 (5 bases each). Looked up from germline, CDR1 is MNHEY and CDR2 is SVGAGI. CDR3 size: 14 residues. Trimming shortened V by 6 bases and J by 1 base, and 11 bases separated the two germline ends. CDR3 in amino acids: CASRRDAGTDTQYF. The CDR3 DNA reads as TGTGCCAGCAGGAGGGACGCCGGCACAGATACGCAGTATTTT.

The chain joins TRBV30 to TRBJ2-7, with D possibly being TRBD2 (5 bases). The CDR3 sequence is 15 residues long. The germline V and J ends were trimmed by 5 bases and 3 bases, with 20 bases remaining between them. Germline CDR1 is GTSNPN and CDR2 is SVGIG (reference sequence). The CDR3 nucleotides are TGTGCCTGGGGTTATCCAGGACCAGAGGGCTACGAGCAGTACTTC. Translation: CAWGYPGPEGYEQYF.

The V gene is TRBV7-2, the J gene TRBJ1-1, with TRBD1 matching over 9 bases. Trimming removed 5 bases from V and 5 bases from J; junction bases left unmatched: 9. CDR1 and CDR2 from the germline V gene are SGHTA and FQGNSA. CDR3 size: 15 residues. The CDR3 here is CASSAEQGARTEAFF. In DNA form, the CDR3 reads TGTGCCAGCAGCGCCGAACAGGGGGCAAGGACTGAAGCTTTCTTT.

The V gene is TRBV7-6, the J gene TRBJ2-3; a weak D match, TRBD2 (5 bases). The ends were cut back, 7 bases at V and 4 bases at J, with 18 bases in the middle. The germline V gene encodes CDR1 SGHVS and CDR2 FNYEAQ. The CDR3 consists of 15 residues. CDR3 coding DNA: TGTGCCAGCACCCTTCAAATACTAGGCCCAGATACGCAGTATTTT. Amino acid sequence: CASTLQILGPDTQYF.

This clone was observed a few times. This rearrangement joins TRBV10-3 to TRBJ1-1, with a tentative D call TRBD1 (5 bases). Germline-derived CDR1 and CDR2 are ENHRY and SYGVKD. The CDR3 spans 13 residues. V dropped 6 bases and J dropped 1 base, with 9 bases sitting between them. The CDR3, as DNA: TGTGCCATCAGCTCGACAGCGAACACTGAAGCTTTCTTT. Translation gives CAISSTANTEAFF.

The chain recombines TRBV25-1 with TRBJ1-1; D is possibly TRBD1 (5 bases). CDR3 size: 14 residues. Germline V gives CDR1 MGHDK, CDR2 SYGVNS. V was shortened by 1 base and J by 5 bases, with 11 bases between the two germline ends. Here the CDR3 reads CASSESWGRTEAFF. The CDR3 nucleotides read TGTGCCAGCAGTGAATCCTGGGGCAGGACTGAAGCTTTCTTT. Variable domain in full (rest from reference TRBV25-1 and TRBJ1-1): EADIYQTPRYLVIGTGKKITLECSQTMGHDKMYWYQQDPGMELHLIHYSYGVNSTEKGDLSSESTVSRIRTEHFPLTLESARPSHTSQYLCASSESWGRTEAFFGQGTRLTVV.

This clone was found a few times. V and J are TRBV2 and TRBJ2-4; 7 bases align to TRBD2. Germline V lookup: CDR1 SNHLY, CDR2 FYNNEI. Trimming cost V 7 bases and J 9 bases; bases outside gene matches: 18. The CDR3 length is 16 residues. The CDR3 DNA reads as TGTGCCAGCACCCTGCGACTAGCAACTGGAACTGGCATTCAGTACTTC. This sequence encodes CASTLRLATGTGIQYF.

This chain joins TRBV25-1 and TRBJ2-2; 7 nucleotides agree with TRBD1. This CDR3 contains 15 residues. CDR1 is MGHDK and CDR2 is SYGVNS in the germline V gene. J was trimmed by 1 base and V by 4 bases; bases with no gene match: 3. The CDR3 region is CASSGGQMNTGELFF. Here the CDR3 DNA reads TGTGCCAGCAGTGGGGGACAGATGAACACCGGGGAGCTGTTTTTT.

CDR3 sequence reads: CASSLRAQGWANEQFF. The CDR3 DNA follows: TGTGCCAGCAGCTTAAGGGCACAGGGCTGGGCGAATGAGCAGTTCTTC. This chain connects TRBV7-2 to TRBJ2-1; possible D gene TRBD1, 6 bases. The V end was cut by 2 bases, the J end by 7 bases, with 18 bases between. The length of the CDR3 is 16 residues. In germline, CDR1 is SGHTA, CDR2 FQGNSA. The whole variable domain, filled in from reference TRBV7-2 and TRBJ2-1, reads GAGVSQSPSNKVTEKGKDVELRCDPISGHTALYWYRQSLGQGLEFLIYFQGNSAPDKSGLPSDRFSAERTGGSVSTLTIQRTQQEDSAVYLCASSLRAQGWANEQFFGPGTRLTVL.